The entry below describes one T cell receptor (beta chain). Its matching antigen is unknown. There are 15 residues in the CDR3. Germline CDR1 ENHRY, CDR2 SYGVKD. Trimming left V 2 bases short and J 8 bases short, with 16 bases between. This entry is derived from a study of T cell repertoires in cytomegalovirus infection. About the research overall: Indications came from public TCR beta signatures; they pointed to CMV infection and to a matching HLA type.

Overall study results and limits: The ex vivo response was dominated by HLA-C-restricted CMV-specific TCR beta clonotypes. Frequencies of public TCR beta families were cumulated, and this identified carriers of CMV plus the relevant HLA.

TCRdb passed the reads through MiXCR, listing each CDR3 protein once. This sample has roughly 310,000 distinct CDR3 sequences, with about a sixth found just once. The genes are TRBV10-3 and TRBJ2-1, with TRBD2 as a possible D gene (6 bases). The receptor's source is a human donor in good health (CMV status not recorded). Some clones in this sample may be carry-over from other donors' samples. The sequencing sample was made of PBMCs. DNA of the CDR3: TGTGCCATCAGTGAGCCCCTTTCTAGCGAAGATGAGCAGTTCTTC. Translating gives CAISEPLSSEDEQFF.